The T cell receptor (beta chain) under discussion was sequenced for a study of CD8+ T cells in alopecia areata. General study findings and limits: Relative to normal scalp, lesional scalp, especially alopecia totalis/universalis, showed higher clonality.

Trimming took 1 base from V and 0 from J, leaving 10 bases between them. The CDR3 has 16 residues. Per the germline V gene, CDR1 is SGHAT and CDR2 is FQNNGV. The treatment was: oral pan-JAK inhibitor, 5-10 mg twice daily. Both peripheral blood and punch biopsies of lesional scalp skin were obtained from patients who had alopecia areata. In regard to this clone: Its antigen is still unknown.

Following extraction, RNA underwent reverse transcription to cDNA, which served as the sequencing template. Using immunoSEQ multiplex PCR, the repertoire was profiled, and TCRdb retains in-frame clones only, with some absent. Here the sample spans about 190,000 clones, about three fifths being singletons. The sequence was obtained from a human donor with alopecia areata. This chain links TRBV11-2 with TRBJ1-5; no definite D call. Sequenced material: CD4+ T cells sorted from blood, taken at week 24, from a patient treated with tofacitinib. DNA of the CDR3: TGTGCCAGCAGCTTAGTAACCGGGAGTAGCAATCAGCCCCAGCATTTT. Translating it yields CASSLVTGSSNQPQHF.